Described below is a single T cell receptor (beta chain) sequence and its context. Its antigen remains unidentified. The data were taken from a study of cytomegalovirus exposure and HLA in healthy donors. V lost 6 bases and J 3 bases, leaving 14 bases between the germline ends. The CDR3 runs to 14 residues. Germline V gene sequence: CDR1 SGHTA, CDR2 FQGNSA. Findings of the study overall: It was confirmed in vitro that three of the CMV-associated chains were specific for CMV antigens. A later analysis linked 16,951 TCR beta sequences to HLA alleles at 0.05 false discovery rate.

Use of 60 Vbeta and 13 Jbeta primers characterized the PCR. The assay was immunoSEQ multiplex PCR, and TCRdb's table has in-frame clones only and misses some. Among 70,000 to 90,000 clones listed, roughly 70% were seen once. The TCR comes from a man aged 60 to 69 in good health and CMV-seropositive. The chain recombines TRBV7-2 with TRBJ1-2; D remains ambiguous. Sequenced: PBMCs. CDR3 amino acids: CASSRQVTYYGYTF. In nucleotides, the CDR3 is TGTGCCAGCAGTAGGCAGGTCACCTACTATGGCTACACCTTC.